This TCR beta chain emerged from a study of blood T cell repertoires in COVID-19. Study-wide context: Nucleic acid was either cDNA or gDNA, and it came from T cells, B-cell-depleted T cells, or PBMCs.

Authors' analysis steps: Amplification of reference gene primers provided the estimated nucleated cell counts. The assay was immunoSEQ multiplex PCR, and TCRdb's table has in-frame clones only and misses some. The DNA gave D and trimming, while V, J and clone size come from that table. The table lists 300,000 to 350,000 clones, 90% of them singletons. The germline V gene encodes CDR1 LNHDA and CDR2 SQIVND (reference sequence). The CDR3 has 13 residues. Trimming removed 3 bases at V and 1 base at J, with 6 bases between. The sequenced sample was peripheral blood. The chain employs TRBV19 and TRBJ1-2; D not resolved. This sequence was found in a woman aged 30 to 39 with COVID-19, enrolled during active disease. This CDR3 reads CASSIRFNYGYTF. The CDR3, as DNA: TGTGCCAGTAGTATCCGGTTTAACTATGGCTACACCTTC.